This T cell receptor beta chain was recovered during a study of vaccination and CD4 T cells after COVID-19. Looking at the study overall: Convalescent cases consisted of six males and four females, of whom two were Hispanic. A CEFX pool, an HIV-1 Nef pool, or else no peptide went into the control cultures. Study results and caveats: SARS-CoV-2-reactive clonotype medians increased from about 20 to 38, not significantly.

CDR3 length: 14 residues. Germline CDR1 and CDR2: DFQATT and SNEGSKA (reference sequence). J lost 5 bases, V lost 3 bases, and 8 bases had no gene match. At the Johns Hopkins FTIC core, DNA taken from cultured CD4+ T cells was sequenced by way of the Oncomine TCR Beta short-read assay. TCRdb reprocessed the PCR reads with MiXCR, giving one entry per CDR3 protein. The sample carries thousands of distinct CDR3 sequences, about 45% recorded once. Treatment specified: roughly 10-day PBMC culture with coronavirus spike peptide pools or control peptides (ViraFEST assay). Before the COVID-19 pandemic (2011-2018), CD4+ T cells were obtained from the unexposed donor. Antigen-specific T cells were expanded with peptide pools by ViraFEST, and TCRs were then sequenced. As regards this clonotype: Its target is unknown.

The receptor comes from a human donor in good health. This rearrangement joins TRBV20-1 to TRBJ2-7, with 9 bases lining up with TRBD1. The material sequenced was CD4+ T cells from blood, cultured in vitro. Here the CDR3 reads CSARGWTGVHEQYF. The DNA of the CDR3 is TGCAGTGCTAGGGGATGGACAGGGGTCCACGAGCAGTACTTC.